These 22 T cell receptor beta chains share one sample of origin, sequenced in a study of T cell responses to AZD1222 COVID-19 vaccine. Clones were sequenced by immunoSEQ multiplex PCR, and TCRdb holds only the in-frame ones, with some missing. Of under 95,000 clones listed, around 88% are singletons. Specimen: peripheral blood, collected 28 days after the second AZD1222 dose. These receptors originate from an adult who received the AZD1222 COVID-19 vaccine.

This rearrangement joins TRBV5-5 to TRBJ2-5, with TRBD1 identical over 8 bases. The V gene's germline CDR1 is SGHKS and CDR2 YYEKEE (reference sequence). The CDR3 has 15 residues. The V segment lost 4 bases and the J segment 2 bases; nucleotides outside the gene matches: 7. The DNA of the CDR3 is TGTGCCAGCAGCCGGACAGGGCTGGGTCAAGAGACCCAGTACTTC. Translation gives CASSRTGLGQETQYF.

The chain recombines TRBV9 with TRBJ2-7; a weak D match, TRBD1 (5 bases). This CDR3 is built from 15 residues. Germline V gene sequence: CDR1 SGDLS, CDR2 YYNGEE. The ends were cut back, 0 bases at V and 6 bases at J, with 16 bases in the middle. The CDR3 bases are TGTGCCAGCAGCGTAGGAGGCCGCCAGGGCTCCGAGCAGTACTTC. Its protein product is CASSVGGRQGSEQYF.

The DNA of the CDR3 is TGTGCCACCAGCGGGGGGGAAGAGACCCAGTACTTC. Protein product: CATSGGEETQYF. V usage is TRBV10-3 and J usage is TRBJ2-5; TRBD2 matches 10 bases. The CDR3 spans 12 residues. The J segment lost 3 bases and the V segment lost 10 bases, leaving 2 bases of the junction unmatched. Per the germline V gene, CDR1 is ENHRY and CDR2 is SYGVKD.

The gene calls are TRBV19 and TRBJ2-7; TRBD2 matches 12 bases. Germline CDR1 is LNHDA and CDR2 is SQIVND (reference sequence). Unmatched junction bases numbered 3, after V lost 6 bases and J lost 0 bases. This CDR3 spans 15 amino acids. CDR3 coding DNA: TGTGCCAGTAGAACTAGCGGGGGGAGCTCCTACGAGCAGTACTTC. This translates into CASRTSGGSSYEQYF.

The V gene is TRBV7-2, the J gene TRBJ2-7, with D tentatively TRBD1 (7 bases). Per the germline V gene, CDR1 is SGHTA and CDR2 is FQGNSA. V lost 3 bases and J 5 bases, leaving 17 bases between the germline ends. This CDR3 region has 15 residues. The CDR3 DNA is TGTGCCAGCAGCTTCCAGGGGGGCGTCTTGAACGAGCAGTACTTC. As protein: CASSFQGGVLNEQYF. Full variable domain (missing parts from reference TRBV7-2 and TRBJ2-7): GAGVSQSPSNKVTEKGKDVELRCDPISGHTALYWYRQSLGQGLEFLIYFQGNSAPDKSGLPSDRFSAERTGGSVSTLTIQRTQQEDSAVYLCASSFQGGVLNEQYFGPGTRLTVT.

The rearrangement joins TRBV5-1 to TRBJ2-5; TRBD1 matches 8 bases. The CDR3 covers 13 residues. Germline values: CDR1 SGHRS, CDR2 YFSETQ. Unmatched junction bases numbered 11, after V lost 6 bases and J lost 10 bases. CDR3 sequence reads: CASTTDREGGQYF. DNA for the CDR3: TGCGCCAGCACAACGGACAGGGAAGGAGGCCAGTACTTC. Together with reference TRBV5-1 and TRBJ2-5, the CDR3 gives the full variable domain: KAGVTQTPRYLIKTRGQQVTLSCSPISGHRSVSWYQQTPGQGLQFLFEYFSETQRNKGNFPGRFSGRQFSNSRSEMNVSTLELGDSALYLCASTTDREGGQYFGPGTRLLVL.

This chain links TRBV2 with TRBJ1-2, with D uncertain. V lost 3 bases to trimming and J lost 4 bases, with 9 bases between them. This CDR3 has 13 residues. CDR1 and CDR2 (germline): SNHLY, FYNNEI. The CDR3 is CASSDVGGYGYTF. CDR3 DNA: TGTGCCAGCAGTGACGTGGGAGGCTATGGCTACACCTTC.

The V call is TRBV4-1, the J call TRBJ1-5; D is undetermined. CDR3 length equals 14 residues. Germline CDR1 reads MGHRA; CDR2 reads YSYEKL. V was clipped by 7 bases and J by 6 bases, with 16 bases between them. For the CDR3, the DNA is TGCGCCAGCACCCCACGACCCACCGGTCAGCCCCAGCATTTT. Protein sequence: CASTPRPTGQPQHF.

The rearrangement joins TRBV19 to TRBJ1-5; D is undetermined. Trimming removed 6 bases from V and 6 bases from J, with 15 bases in between. The germline V gene encodes CDR1 LNHDA and CDR2 SQIVND (reference sequence). The CDR3 totals 14 residues. The CDR3 here is CASSPLGSGQPQHF. The CDR3 DNA sequence: TGTGCCAGTAGCCCACTGGGGTCGGGTCAGCCCCAGCATTTT. Full variable domain (remainder filled in from reference TRBV19 and TRBJ1-5): DGGITQSPKYLFRKEGQNVTLSCEQNLNHDAMYWYRQDPGQGLRLIYYSQIVNDFQKGDIAEGYSVSREKKESFPLTVTSAQKNPTAFYLCASSPLGSGQPQHFGDGTRLSIL.

The J gene is TRBJ1-4, the V gene TRBV4-1; D gene unclear. CDR1 is MGHRA and CDR2 is YSYEKL in the germline V gene. V lost 4 bases, J lost 5 bases, and 14 bases lay in between. This CDR3 is 15 amino acids long. The CDR3 coding sequence is TGCGCCAGCAGCCGGAGAGTGGCAGTAAATGAAAAACTGTTTTTT. Encoded protein: CASSRRVAVNEKLFF.

A few counts support this clone. The V and J genes are TRBV7-3 and TRBJ2-7, with unresolved D. CDR3 size: 13 residues. With 3 bases removed from V and 2 bases from J, the gap between germline ends came to 8 bases. The germline CDR1 and CDR2 sequences are SGHTA and FQGTGA. CDR3 sequence reads: CASSFGPTYEQYF. CDR3 coding DNA: TGTGCCAGCAGCTTTGGACCGACCTACGAGCAGTACTTC.

The V call is TRBV30, the J call TRBJ2-2, with D perhaps TRBD1 or TRBD2 (6 bases each). Trimming pared 2 bases from V and 6 bases from J, leaving 13 bases between. Germline-derived CDR1 and CDR2 are GTSNPN and SVGIG (reference sequence). This CDR3 spans 14 amino acids. The CDR3 nucleotides are TGTGCCTGGAGTTTCGGGGGCGTAGCCGGGGAGCTGTTTTTT. Translating it yields CAWSFGGVAGELFF.

The rearrangement joins TRBV6-2 or TRBV6-3 to TRBJ2-2; 11 nucleotides align to TRBD2. Germline trimming cut 5 bases from V and 4 bases from J; bases unmatched to any gene: 6. This CDR3 has 16 residues. CDR1 is MNHEY and CDR2 is SVGEGT in the germline V gene. The CDR3, as DNA: TGTGCCAGCAGTCCGCGACTAGCGGGACTCACCGGGGAGCTGTTTTTT. Translation: CASSPRLAGLTGELFF.

The chain employs TRBV6-1 and TRBJ2-3; no reliable D call. Trimming removed 0 bases at V and 4 bases at J, with 14 bases between. The germline V gene has CDR1 MNHNS and CDR2 SASEGT. This CDR3 is 16 amino acids long. CDR3 region: CASSEAAQVFPDTQYF. In DNA form, the CDR3 reads TGTGCCAGCAGTGAAGCGGCGCAGGTTTTCCCAGATACGCAGTATTTT.

The chain carries TRBV7-3 and TRBJ2-3; 15 bases fit TRBD2. The CDR3 consists of 16 residues. Germline V gene data show CDR1 as SGHTA and CDR2 as FQGTGA. The J segment lost 4 bases and the V segment lost 5 bases, leaving 4 bases of the junction unmatched. CDR3 region: CASSPRTSGGADTQYF. The CDR3, as DNA: TGTGCCAGCAGCCCTAGGACTAGCGGGGGGGCAGATACGCAGTATTTT.

V is TRBV7-9 and J is TRBJ1-2, with TRBD1 identical over 8 bases. V dropped 5 bases and J dropped 8; count of bases not matched to a gene: 10. CDR3 size: 14 residues. Germline values: CDR1 SEHNR, CDR2 FQNEAQ (reference sequence). CDR3 loop: CASSTGQGSGGYTF. The CDR3 nucleotides read TGTGCCAGCAGCACCGGACAGGGCAGTGGAGGCTACACCTTC.

The chain couples TRBV5-8 to TRBJ1-1, with D possibly being TRBD1 (6 bases). Trimming stripped 4 bases from V and 11 bases from J, with 12 bases between. The CDR3 has 11 amino acids. Germline CDR1 and CDR2: SGHTS and YDEGEE. CDR3 sequence (DNA): TGTGCCAGCAGCACAGGGACAATCGCTTTCTTT. Amino acids: CASSTGTIAFF.

This clone was seen only once. CDR3 sequence: CASSLDLGFGYGYTF. The CDR3 region has the DNA TGTGCCAGCAGCTTAGATCTCGGATTCGGCTATGGCTACACCTTC. This chain links TRBV11-2 with TRBJ1-2; D remains unclear. Deletions cut 0 bases from V and 4 bases from J, with 12 bases between. CDR3 length: 15 amino acids. Germline CDR1 reads SGHAT; CDR2 reads FQNNGV.

V gene TRBV29-1 combines with J gene TRBJ2-3; the D is unclear. This CDR3 spans 11 amino acids. Trimming removed 3 bases at V and 0 bases at J, with 1 base between. Germline V gives CDR1 SQVTM, CDR2 ANQGSEA. Here the CDR3 reads CSVDSTDTQYF. In nucleotides, the CDR3 is TGCAGCGTTGACAGCACAGATACGCAGTATTTT.

The rearrangement joins TRBV28 to TRBJ1-6; D may be TRBD1 (5 bases). Germline CDR1 reads MDHEN; CDR2 reads SYDVKM. This CDR3 contains 15 residues. Trimming removed 3 bases at V and 6 bases at J, with 12 bases between. The CDR3 region has the DNA TGTGCCAGCAGTTTGAGTGCCGGGGGTAATTCACCCCTCCACTTT. Residues: CASSLSAGGNSPLHF.

The chain is built from TRBV7-2 and TRBJ2-7; D remains unclear. The germline gives CDR1 SGHTA, CDR2 FQGNSA. This CDR3 has 14 amino acids. Trimming left V 1 base short and J 5 bases short, with 12 bases between. The CDR3 protein is CASSLVFAAHEQYF. As DNA, the CDR3 is TGTGCCAGCAGCTTAGTTTTTGCGGCCCACGAGCAGTACTTC.

This rearrangement joins TRBV6-2 or TRBV6-3 to TRBJ1-1, with D unclear. Germline V gives CDR1 MNHEY, CDR2 SVGEGT. V lost 2 bases and J 8 bases, leaving 12 bases between the germline ends. The CDR3 spans 13 residues. In DNA, the CDR3 is TGTGCCAGCAGTTACCTAGGGAGGAAAGAAGCTTTCTTT. Translating gives CASSYLGRKEAFF.